This T cell receptor (beta chain) appears in the sequencing data of a study of blood T cell repertoires in COVID-19. At the level of the study: The United States, Italy and Spain were the sources of the acute and convalescent COVID-19 samples. Sources were T cells, B-cell-depleted T cells, or PBMCs; the material itself was cDNA or gDNA.

The CDR3 contains 16 residues. The germline CDR1 and CDR2 sequences are LNHNV and YYDKDF (reference sequence). The V and J ends lost 1 base and 2 bases respectively, with 12 bases between them. Source study methods: By means of reference gene primer amplification, nucleated cell counts were estimated. Using immunoSEQ multiplex PCR, the repertoire was profiled, and TCRdb retains in-frame clones only, with some absent. V, J and clone size were drawn from that table, and D and trimming were deduced from the DNA. The table lists 53,000 or so clones, approximately 91% of them singletons, with 2.5% to 3.5% in the top ten.

The rearrangement uses TRBV15 and TRBJ1-5; D unclear. What was sequenced was peripheral blood. The source is a human donor in a cohort sampled during active COVID-19. CDR3 protein: CATSRGRSPGNQPQHF. CDR3 nucleotide sequence: TGTGCCACCAGCAGAGGCCGTAGTCCGGGCAATCAGCCCCAGCATTTT.